This TCR beta chain is from a study of blood T cells in healthy people across ages. The second PCR ran roughly 6 to 11 cycles with a sample-barcoded 5' primer and J-beta primers. Via MiXCR, TCRdb re-called the 5' RACE reads, giving one row per CDR3 protein. The data contain roughly 560,000 distinct CDR3 sequences, 24% of them seen just once; the ten biggest clones take up around 10%. CDR1 and CDR2 from the germline V gene are MGHRA and YSYEKL. The V end was cut by 4 bases, the J end by 4 bases, with 19 bases between. This CDR3 spans 16 amino acids. This sample also appeared in a second study, on T cells of mothers and their children.

The rearrangement links TRBV4-1 to TRBJ2-5, with a possible D match to TRBD1 (6 bases). The TCR sequence derives from a boy younger than 18 in good health. Sequencing input: blood. The CDR3 DNA reads as TGCGCCAGCAGCCCTGAGGGGGAACACCTTCGAGAGACCCAGTACTTC. Translated: CASSPEGEHLRETQYF.